The next 24 T cell receptor beta chains were all read from a single sample in a study of cytomegalovirus exposure and HLA in healthy donors. Measured with immunoSEQ multiplex PCR; TCRdb has only the in-frame clones, and not every one. The sample has 60,000 to 80,000 clones, around 94% seen once. Sequenced input: PBMCs. These TCRs come from a woman aged 18-30 years in good health and CMV-seropositive.

The chain employs TRBV5-1 and TRBJ2-5; TRBD1 might be the D (5 bases). Per the germline V gene, CDR1 is SGHRS and CDR2 is YFSETQ. The CDR3 is 15 residues long. V was trimmed by 4 bases and J by 0 bases, leaving 13 bases between them. CDR3 in DNA: TGCGCCAGCAGCACTGGCGACAGAGACCAAGAGACCCAGTACTTC. Amino acids: CASSTGDRDQETQYF.

The gene calls are TRBV6-5 and TRBJ2-1; 9 bases map to TRBD2. Germline trimming cut 6 bases from V and 8 bases from J; bases unmatched to any gene: 11. This CDR3 has 15 amino acids. The germline V gene encodes CDR1 MNHEY and CDR2 SVGAGI. The CDR3 loop reads CASRPSGKALDEQFF. The CDR3 nucleotides are TGTGCCAGCAGACCTAGCGGGAAGGCTTTAGATGAGCAGTTCTTC.

V usage is TRBV19 and J usage is TRBJ1-2; no clear D. CDR3 size: 15 residues. From germline, CDR1 is LNHDA and CDR2 SQIVND (reference sequence). Trimming took 9 bases from V and 1 from J, leaving 18 bases between them. The CDR3 sequence is CASRKPGDLNYGYTF. CDR3 in DNA: TGTGCCAGCCGAAAACCCGGAGACCTTAACTATGGCTACACCTTC.

The gene calls are TRBV28 and TRBJ2-4, with 7 bases fitting TRBD2. Germline V lookup: CDR1 MDHEN, CDR2 SYDVKM. The J segment lost 2 bases and the V segment lost 0 bases, leaving 13 bases of the junction unmatched. The CDR3 totals 19 residues. As DNA, the CDR3 is TGTGCCAGCAGTTTATGGGTCTGGGGGGGTTTGATCCCCAAAAACATTCAGTACTTC. Translating it yields CASSLWVWGGLIPKNIQYF.

The chain uses TRBV28 and TRBJ2-2; a weak D match, TRBD2 (6 bases). CDR1 MDHEN and CDR2 SYDVKM come from the germline V gene. The CDR3 spans 15 residues. Trimming pared 2 bases from V and 8 bases from J, leaving 15 bases between. CDR3 DNA sequence: TGTGCCAGCAGTTTAACTTTTGAGGGAGGTGGGGAGCTGTTTTTT. Amino acid sequence: CASSLTFEGGGELFF.

J is TRBJ2-5 and V is TRBV19, with a tentative D call TRBD2 (7 bases). Germline CDR1 and CDR2: LNHDA and SQIVND (reference sequence). Trimming removed 6 bases from V and 1 base from J, with 18 bases in between. This CDR3 region has 16 residues. As DNA, the CDR3 is TGTGCCAGTAGCCAACCCGGGGGGCCGGGCCAAGAGACCCAGTACTTC. Amino acid sequence: CASSQPGGPGQETQYF.

This clone is a singleton in its sample. The chain carries TRBV11-2 and TRBJ2-7; tentative D call: TRBD1 (5 bases). This CDR3 has 15 residues. Germline loops: CDR1 SGHAT, CDR2 FQNNGV. V shed 5 bases and J shed 0 bases, with 14 bases lying between them. Here the CDR3 DNA reads TGTGCCAGCAGCCCCCAAAGACAGAACTCCTACGAGCAGTACTTC. Translating gives CASSPQRQNSYEQYF.

V and J are TRBV15 and TRBJ1-3; D is uncertain. The CDR3 extends over 17 amino acids. Trimming removed 0 bases at V and 0 bases at J, with 12 bases between. Germline loops: CDR1 LNHNV, CDR2 YYDKDF (reference sequence). In DNA form, the CDR3 reads TGTGCCACCAGCAGAGATGGCCAAGCTAGCTCTGGAAACACCATATATTTT. Translated, it gives CATSRDGQASSGNTIYF.

The CDR3 DNA is TGTGCCAGCGTCAGGGGAAGGAACATGAACACTGAAGCTTTCTTT. This codes for CASVRGRNMNTEAFF. The V and J genes are TRBV2 and TRBJ1-1; possible D gene TRBD1, 6 bases. The V and J ends lost 8 bases and 0 bases respectively, with 16 bases between them. Germline CDR1 is SNHLY and CDR2 is FYNNEI. The CDR3 spans 15 residues. The whole variable domain, filled in from reference TRBV2 and TRBJ1-1, reads EPEVTQTPSHQVTQMGQEVILRCVPISNHLYFYWYRQILGQKVEFLVSFYNNEISEKSEIFDDQFSVERPDGSNFTLKIRSTKLEDSAMYFCASVRGRNMNTEAFFGQGTRLTVV.

V and J are TRBV28 and TRBJ2-1; 8 nucleotides agree with TRBD1. Trimming cost V 10 bases and J 1 base; bases outside gene matches: 15. The germline CDR1 and CDR2 sequences are MDHEN and SYDVKM. The CDR3 contains 17 residues. CDR3 in DNA: TGTGCCACCGCCCCACTAGGGACAGGAGTTTCCTACAATGAGCAGTTCTTC. It encodes CATAPLGTGVSYNEQFF.

V gene TRBV18 combines with J gene TRBJ2-3, with 7 bases aligning to TRBD1. The J segment lost 2 bases and the V segment lost 3 bases, leaving 5 bases of the junction unmatched. The germline V gene has CDR1 KGHSH and CDR2 LQKENI. The CDR3 is 15 residues long. CDR3 protein: CASSPETGPTDTQYF. The CDR3 DNA reads as TGTGCCAGCTCACCCGAGACAGGGCCCACAGATACGCAGTATTTT. Based on the CDR3 plus reference TRBV18 and TRBJ2-3, the full variable domain is NAGVMQNPRHLVRRRGQEARLRCSPMKGHSHVYWYRQLPEEGLKFMVYLQKENIIDESGMPKERFSAEFPKEGPSILRIQQVVRGDSAAYFCASSPETGPTDTQYFGPGTRLTVL.

The chain links TRBV18 to TRBJ1-6, with TRBD1 identical over 7 bases. V lost 4 bases and J lost 8; bases outside the gene matches: 2. The CDR3 has 13 residues. Germline V gives CDR1 KGHSH, CDR2 LQKENI. The CDR3 region has the DNA TGTGCCAGCTCACTAACAGGGGATTCACCCCTCCACTTT. This gives the protein CASSLTGDSPLHF.

The rearrangement uses TRBV7-9 and TRBJ2-2, with TRBD2 as a possible D gene (5 bases). V gave up 8 bases and J gave up 0 bases, with 13 bases separating them. This CDR3 is 15 amino acids long. CDR1 is SEHNR and CDR2 is FQNEAQ in the germline V gene (reference sequence). As DNA, the CDR3 is TGTGCCAGCCTGAACGGGGAAACGAACACCGGGGAGCTGTTTTTT. This gives the protein CASLNGETNTGELFF.

The V and J genes are TRBV1 and TRBJ2-1; no DNA check was done on the table's D call, TRBD2. TRBV1 is shown as a pseudogene. The CDR3 has 19 residues. CDR3 coding DNA: TGCACCAGCAGCCAAACCCGCGGGACTAGCGGGAGACTCTACAATGAGCAGTTCTTC. Its translation: CTSSQTRGTSGRLYNEQFF.

The V and J genes are TRBV5-5 and TRBJ2-7; 11 bases fit TRBD2. Germline-derived CDR1 and CDR2 are SGHKS and YYEKEE (reference sequence). This CDR3 comprises 18 residues. V lost 0 bases, J lost 4 bases, and 12 bases stayed unmatched. The CDR3 coding sequence is TGTGCCAGCAGCTTGGAGGGGGCTAGCGGGAGGCCATCGTACGAGCAGTACTTC. Amino acids: CASSLEGASGRPSYEQYF.

The rearrangement uses TRBV6-1 and TRBJ1-1, with D tentatively TRBD1 (5 bases). Trimming took off 8 bases at V and 6 bases at J, with 13 bases between the two ends. The CDR3 runs to 12 residues. Germline CDR1 and CDR2: MNHNS and SASEGT. CDR3 protein: CASRAGGAEAFF. For the CDR3, the DNA is TGTGCCAGCCGGGCCGGGGGAGCTGAAGCTTTCTTT.

This rearrangement joins TRBV6-5 to TRBJ1-4; weak D call: TRBD1 (5 bases). V was cut by 0 bases and J by 8 bases, with 13 bases left in between. The germline CDR1 and CDR2 sequences are MNHEY and SVGAGI. The CDR3 is 15 residues long. CDR3 sequence: CASSYSRGSREKLFF. The DNA for the CDR3 is TGTGCCAGCAGTTACTCTCGGGGGAGTCGCGAAAAACTGTTTTTT.

This sequence joins TRBV4-1 and TRBJ2-7; 13 bases align to TRBD2. The trim removed 3 bases at V and 4 bases at J, leaving 3 bases unmatched. Germline CDR1 reads MGHRA; CDR2 reads YSYEKL. The CDR3 sequence is 15 residues long. The CDR3 reads CASSQGTSGNYEQYF. In DNA, the CDR3 is TGCGCCAGCAGCCAGGGGACTAGCGGGAATTACGAGCAGTACTTC.

The CDR3 sequence: CATSRDRTLGYTF. The CDR3 DNA follows: TGTGCCACCAGCAGAGATAGGACACTCGGCTACACCTTC. V is TRBV15 and J is TRBJ1-2, with D possibly TRBD1 on 5 matching bases. CDR3 length: 13 amino acids. V was shortened by 0 bases and J by 8 bases, with 10 bases between the two germline ends. The germline CDR1 and CDR2 sequences are LNHNV and YYDKDF (reference sequence).

The J gene is TRBJ1-5, the V gene TRBV5-5, with 7 bases aligning to TRBD1. Trimming cost V 4 bases and J 0 bases; bases outside gene matches: 7. The CDR3 has 16 amino acids. The germline V gene encodes CDR1 SGHKS and CDR2 YYEKEE (reference sequence). The CDR3, as DNA: TGTGCCAGCAGCCCCGGGACAGCGTATAGCAATCAGCCCCAGCATTTT. Protein: CASSPGTAYSNQPQHF.

This rearrangement joins TRBV28 to TRBJ2-7; no clear D. From germline, CDR1 is MDHEN and CDR2 SYDVKM. CDR3 size: 13 residues. Trimming cost V 5 bases and J 2 bases, with 10 bases left between them. The CDR3 protein is CASSVTAAYEQYF. The CDR3 coding sequence is TGTGCCAGCAGTGTAACTGCCGCCTACGAGCAGTACTTC.

The rearrangement uses TRBV6-5 and TRBJ1-1; no definite D call. This CDR3 has 13 amino acids. Germline CDR1 is MNHEY and CDR2 is SVGAGI. V was clipped by 5 bases and J by 3 bases, with 10 bases between them. The CDR3 is CASSRTADTEAFF. The CDR3 DNA reads as TGTGCCAGCAGTCGTACAGCCGACACTGAAGCTTTCTTT.

This chain connects TRBV11-1 to TRBJ2-5; 9 nucleotides align to TRBD1. With V trimmed by 5 bases and J by 9 bases, 19 bases remained unmatched. The CDR3 loop spans 17 amino acids. Germline lookup yields CDR1 SGHAT and CDR2 FQDESV (reference sequence). In DNA, the CDR3 is TGTGCCAGCAGCCCCAGTTTGAAGACAGGGGGGACGATGTCCCAGTACTTC. Translating gives CASSPSLKTGGTMSQYF.

V usage is TRBV7-2 and J usage is TRBJ1-1, with D possibly TRBD1 on 5 matching bases. V shed 1 base and J shed 1 base, with 10 bases lying between them. Germline-derived CDR1 and CDR2 are SGHTA and FQGNSA. This CDR3 has 15 residues. This CDR3 is CASSLVGPPNTEAFF. In DNA, the CDR3 is TGTGCCAGCAGCTTAGTGGGGCCCCCGAACACTGAAGCTTTCTTT.